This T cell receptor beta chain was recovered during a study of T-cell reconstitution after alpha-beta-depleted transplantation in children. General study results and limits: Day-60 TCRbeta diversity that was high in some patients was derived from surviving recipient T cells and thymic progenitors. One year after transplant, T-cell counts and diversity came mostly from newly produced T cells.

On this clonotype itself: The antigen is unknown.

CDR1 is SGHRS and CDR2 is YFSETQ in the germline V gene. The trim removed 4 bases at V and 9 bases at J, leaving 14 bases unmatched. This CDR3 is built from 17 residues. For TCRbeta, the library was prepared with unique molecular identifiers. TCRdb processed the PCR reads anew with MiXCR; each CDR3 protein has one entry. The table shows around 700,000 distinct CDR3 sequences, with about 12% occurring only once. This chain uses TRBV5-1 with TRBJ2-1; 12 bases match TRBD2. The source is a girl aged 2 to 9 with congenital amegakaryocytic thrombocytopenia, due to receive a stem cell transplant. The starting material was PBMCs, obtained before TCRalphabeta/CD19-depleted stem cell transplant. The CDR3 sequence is CASSPRLAGDWESEQFF. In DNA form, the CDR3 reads TGCGCCAGCAGCCCCCGACTAGCGGGAGATTGGGAAAGTGAGCAGTTCTTC.